The entry that follows covers one TCR beta chain sequence. Trimming cost V 3 bases and J 4 bases; bases outside gene matches: 1. Looked up from germline, CDR1 is SGHNT and CDR2 is YENEEA. The CDR3 spans 14 residues. The source of the sample is a study of blood T cell repertoires in COVID-19. Study summary: The United States, Italy and Spain provided the acute and convalescent COVID-19 samples. PBMCs, B-cell-depleted T cells, or T cells were the source of the cDNA or gDNA that made up the material.

Methods used by the authors: Estimates of nucleated cell counts were drawn from the amplification of reference gene primers. TCRdb's table, derived via immunoSEQ multiplex PCR, lists solely in-frame clones and lacks some. V, J and clone size derive from that table, while D and trimming were established from the DNA sequence. The sample shows 150,000 to 160,000 clones, around 87% of them seen only once. The V gene is TRBV11-3, the J gene TRBJ2-2, with 8 bases fitting TRBD1. Source material: peripheral blood. This sequence originates from a woman aged 40-49 years with acute or convalescent COVID-19. CDR3 sequence (DNA): TGTGCCAGCAGCTTCGACAGGGGCACCGGGGAGCTGTTTTTT. Translated, it gives CASSFDRGTGELFF.